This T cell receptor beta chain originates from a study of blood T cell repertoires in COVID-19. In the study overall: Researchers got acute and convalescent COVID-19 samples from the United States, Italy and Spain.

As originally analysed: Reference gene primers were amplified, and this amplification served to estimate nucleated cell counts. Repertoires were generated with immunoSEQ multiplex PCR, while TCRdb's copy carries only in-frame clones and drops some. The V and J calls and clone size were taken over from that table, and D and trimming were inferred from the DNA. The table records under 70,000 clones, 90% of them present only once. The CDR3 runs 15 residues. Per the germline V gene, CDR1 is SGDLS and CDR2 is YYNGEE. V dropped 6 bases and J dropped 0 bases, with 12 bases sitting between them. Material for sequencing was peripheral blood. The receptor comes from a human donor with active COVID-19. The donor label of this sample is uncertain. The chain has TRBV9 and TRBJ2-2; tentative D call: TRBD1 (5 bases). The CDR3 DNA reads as TGTGCCAGCAACAGGATCGGATCGAACACCGGGGAGCTGTTTTTT. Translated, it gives CASNRIGSNTGELFF.